This T cell receptor beta chain derives from a study of PD-1 and CTLA-4 blockade in melanoma. The method was immunoSEQ multiplex PCR; TCRdb's version includes in-frame clones alone and lacks a portion of them. In the table there are approximately 15,000 clones, approximately 63% of which are singletons. The TCR originated in a human donor with melanoma. This sample comprised CD8+ T cells from peripheral blood, obtained from a patient given anti-PD-1 treatment.

CDR3 in DNA: TGTGCCAGCAGCGTCACTCCGCCGGGACTCTTGAACACTGAAGCTTTCTTT. Translation: CASSVTPPGLLNTEAFF. The chain links TRBV9 to TRBJ1-1; a weak D match, TRBD1 (5 bases). The CDR3 sequence is 17 residues long. Germline V gene sequence: CDR1 SGDLS, CDR2 YYNGEE. The V gene lost 2 bases and the J gene lost 0 bases, with 17 bases spanning the gap.